The rows below give T cell receptor beta chains drawn from one sample of a study of OX40 agonist ivuxolimab in advanced cancers. Repertoires were generated with immunoSEQ multiplex PCR, while TCRdb's copy carries only in-frame clones and drops some. The table has about 25,000 clones, around 86% seen once. Sample: CD4+ or CD8+ T cells sorted from blood, taken in a trial of the OX40 agonist ivuxolimab. The receptors here all came from an adult with an advanced solid tumor such as melanoma, head and neck, liver or kidney cancer. The CDR3 runs from the conserved cysteine through the conserved F or W. Fields, in order: J gene, D gene, clone size, V gene, CDR3 DNA, CDR3 protein. A D gene is named only where the DNA matches it firmly. Rows may omit the clone size; those that give it use once, few, many or a size class.

TRBJ1-2	.	once	TRBV7-9	TGTGCCAGCAGCCCCCCACTCTATGAGGGCTACACCTTC	CASSPPLYEGYTF
TRBJ2-7	.	.	TRBV7-4	TGTGCCAGCAGCCGGTCCGGTGGCCCCACCTCCTACGAGCAGTACTTC	CASSRSGGPTSYEQYF
TRBJ1-1	.	.	TRBV6-1	TGTGCCAGCAGTGAATTTTCCACTGAAGCTTTCTTT	CASSEFSTEAFF
TRBJ2-3	TRBD2	.	TRBV4-1	TGCGCCAGCAGCCAAGATCGGTTGTTAGCGGGCCTCACAGATACGCAGTATTTT	CASSQDRLLAGLTDTQYF
TRBJ2-7	.	few	TRBV15	TGTGCCACCAGCGTAGGGGGAGACAACTACGAGCAGTACTTC	CATSVGGDNYEQYF
TRBJ1-2	.	.	TRBV6-5	TGTGCCAGCAGCCGGAACAGGGACGGTGACTATGGCTACACCTTC	CASSRNRDGDYGYTF
TRBJ1-1	.	.	TRBV21-1	TGTGCCAGCCGAAAAAGGAGGGTGAGACCTGAAGCTTTCTTT	CASRKRRVRPEAFF
TRBJ2-3	.	.	TRBV4-1	TGCGCCAGCAGCCAAGGAGGGTTTGCAGATACGCAGTATTTT	CASSQGGFADTQYF
TRBJ2-1	.	.	TRBV28	TGTGCCAGCAGCACCGAATCGTCTAGAAGGTCGGATGAGCAGTTCTTC	CASSTESSRRSDEQFF
TRBJ2-1	.	.	TRBV6-4	TGTGCCAGCAGCCTACAGGCATACAATGAGCAGTTCTTC	CASSLQAYNEQFF
TRBJ2-1	.	.	TRBV13	TGTGCCAGCGGGAACAGGGTCTACAATGAGCAGTTCTTC	CASGNRVYNEQFF
TRBJ2-3	.	.	TRBV7-6	TGTGCCAGCAGCTTATTGCGGGACGAAGATACGCAGTATTTT	CASSLLRDEDTQYF
TRBJ2-7	.	.	TRBV27	TGTGCCAGCAGTTTATCTATCGGGGGTTACGAGCAGTACTTC	CASSLSIGGYEQYF
TRBJ2-2	TRBD1	.	TRBV6-6	TGTGCCAGCAGACAAGGGACAGGGGGCTTCGGGGAGCTGTTTTTT	CASRQGTGGFGELFF
TRBJ2-7	TRBD1	.	TRBV6-5	TGTGCCAGCAGGGACAGGGGCCGGTTCTACGAGCAGTACTTC	CASRDRGRFYEQYF
TRBJ2-7	TRBD1	.	TRBV4-2	TGTGCCAGCAGCCAAGACGGGACAGGGGCCTACGAGCAGTACTTC	CASSQDGTGAYEQYF
TRBJ2-7	.	.	TRBV11-2	TGTGCCAGCAGCTTGAGTCCCTCCTACGAGCAGTACTTC	CASSLSPSYEQYF
TRBJ2-5	.	.	TRBV2	TGTGCCAGCAGTGAAGCGCTTCCTCTACAAGAGACCCAGTACTTC	CASSEALPLQETQYF
TRBJ2-7	.	.	TRBV13	TGTGCCAGCAGCAGACGTCCTAACCCTCCGGGGGAGCAGTACTTC	CASSRRPNPPGEQYF
TRBJ2-7	TRBD2	.	TRBV13	TGTGCCAGCAGCGGTGCACTAGCGGGACGAGGCGAGCAGTACTTC	CASSGALAGRGEQYF
TRBJ2-7	.	.	TRBV5-5	TGTGCCAGCAGCTTGGCCGGCCCCTCCTACGAGCAGTACTTC	CASSLAGPSYEQYF
TRBJ2-5	TRBD2	.	TRBV5-4	TGTGCCAGCAGCTGGGGGAGGGAGCGCTTCCAAGAGACCCAGTACTTC	CASSWGRERFQETQYF
TRBJ1-2	.	.	TRBV6-1	TGTGCCAGCAGTGGAGGGGACGCTCTCACTTATGGCTACACCTTC	CASSGGDALTYGYTF
TRBJ2-1	TRBD1	.	TRBV19	TGTGCCAGTAGTCCGGGACAGAGGTACAATGAGCAGTTCTTC	CASSPGQRYNEQFF
TRBJ2-2	.	once	TRBV27	TGTGCCAGCAGTTTATCAAAAACAGGGTCCGGGGAGCTGTTTTTT	CASSLSKTGSGELFF
TRBJ2-1	TRBD2	.	TRBV4-2	TGTGCCAGCAGCCCCAATGCGGCGGGAGGCTACAATGAGCAGTTCTTC	CASSPNAAGGYNEQFF
TRBJ2-7	TRBD1	once	TRBV5-8	TGTGCCAGCAGCGGGACAGGGGGCTCCTACGAGCAGTACTTC	CASSGTGGSYEQYF